This entry is about one T cell receptor beta chain. Its antigen is unknown. The sample originates from a study of T cell responses to AZD1222 COVID-19 vaccine. Findings and limits, study-wide: The study found vaccine-associated CD4 TCRs spanning spike, dominant at 160-218 and 743-854. Samples come after the peak T cell response, not at day 14. White British ancestry dominated among donors, who included more females, and clonal diversity was possibly underestimated.

Here immunoSEQ multiplex PCR was the method, and the copy in TCRdb shows in-frame clones only, minus some. The profile covers tens of thousands of clones, with under 90% appearing a single time and roughly 1.3% taken by the ten largest. In germline, CDR1 is SGHRS, CDR2 YFSETQ. This CDR3 is 15 amino acids long. The germline V and J ends were trimmed by 7 bases and 7 bases, with 18 bases remaining between them. The sample in question was peripheral blood, obtained on day 0 of AZD1222 vaccination. The sequence came from an adult in good health. V usage is TRBV5-1 and J usage is TRBJ1-6, with D hard to call. CDR3 nucleotides: TGCGCCAGCCGATTTAACCCGGGAGACAATTCACCCCTCCACTTT. Residues: CASRFNPGDNSPLHF.